The sequence of this T cell receptor beta chain was determined in a study of blood T cells in healthy people across ages. CDR3 length equals 11 residues. Trimming took off 0 bases at V and 6 bases at J, with 3 bases between the two ends. Germline V lookup: CDR1 MNHEY, CDR2 SVGEGT. Each sample yielded at least 6 million isolated PBMCs. This clonotype was seen repeatedly, ten times or more. A second PCR, run for about 6 to 12 cycles, used a sample-barcoded 5' primer plus a J-beta primer mix. A template-switch adaptor that had 12 random nucleotides put a tag on each cDNA molecule. Using its own MiXCR run on the 5' RACE reads, TCRdb lists one record per CDR3 protein. The data contain 800,000 to 900,000 distinct CDR3 sequences, 60% to 80% of them singletons.

The sequence derives from a young man in good health. Source material: blood. The gene calls are TRBV6-2 or TRBV6-3 and TRBJ2-7; D unclear. The CDR3 nucleotides are TGTGCCAGCAGTTACTCTTTCGAGCAGTACTTC. Residues: CASSYSFEQYF.